Listed here are 29 T cell receptor beta chains from one sample, sequenced in a study of cytomegalovirus exposure and HLA in healthy donors. Primers: 60 Vbeta forward and 13 Jbeta reverse. Sequenced by immunoSEQ multiplex PCR; TCRdb stores in-frame clones only, minus some. The sample contains roughly 130,000 clones, approximately 80% of which appear only once. The sample taken for sequencing was PBMCs. These receptor sequences come from a human donor in good health.

About this clone itself: Other DNA sequences in this sample translate to the same CDR3. V usage is TRBV29-1 and J usage is TRBJ2-7; 9 bases are a match to TRBD1. The germline V gene encodes CDR1 SQVTM and CDR2 ANQGSEA. J was trimmed by 2 bases and V by 7 bases; bases with no gene match: 3. The CDR3 length is 12 residues. CDR3 nucleotide sequence: TGCAGCGGGGGGGACAGGGCCTACGAGCAGTACTTC. This sequence encodes CSGGDRAYEQYF.

This rearrangement joins TRBV12-5 to TRBJ1-6, with D tentatively TRBD1 (5 bases). Germline V gene sequence: CDR1 LGHNT, CDR2 FRNRAP. The CDR3 extends over 14 amino acids. V lost 5 bases and J lost 4, with 9 bases in between. The CDR3 bases are TGTGCTAGTGGTCTCGGACATTATAATTCACCCCTCCACTTT. Protein product: CASGLGHYNSPLHF.

The V call is TRBV7-3, the J call TRBJ1-2; TRBD1 aligns across 7 bases. CDR1 SGHTA and CDR2 FQGTGA come from the germline V gene. With 5 bases clipped from V and 4 bases from J, the junction kept 4 bases outside the gene matches. The CDR3 has 13 amino acids. In nucleotides, the CDR3 is TGTGCCAGCAGCCACCAGGGGGGCTATGGCTACACCTTC. This codes for CASSHQGGYGYTF.

The chain combines TRBV29-1 with TRBJ2-5, with D perhaps TRBD1 (5 bases). The CDR3 spans 13 residues. V was trimmed by 0 bases and J by 13 bases, leaving 18 bases between them. CDR1 SQVTM and CDR2 ANQGSEA come from the germline V gene. The CDR3 protein is CSVEENGNRRRYF. CDR3 in DNA: TGCAGCGTTGAAGAGAATGGGAACAGGCGGAGGTACTTC.

The rearrangement uses TRBV19 and TRBJ1-6; perhaps TRBD1 as D (5 bases). This CDR3 contains 16 residues. The V end lost 6 bases, the J end lost 0 bases, and 12 bases lay between the germline ends. Germline lookup yields CDR1 LNHDA and CDR2 SQIVND (reference sequence). The CDR3 here is CASRTDASSYNSPLHF. DNA of the CDR3: TGTGCCAGTAGGACAGATGCGAGCTCCTATAATTCACCCCTCCACTTT. Together with reference TRBV19 and TRBJ1-6, the CDR3 gives the full variable domain: DGGITQSPKYLFRKEGQNVTLSCEQNLNHDAMYWYRQDPGQGLRLIYYSQIVNDFQKGDIAEGYSVSREKKESFPLTVTSAQKNPTAFYLCASRTDASSYNSPLHFGNGTRLTVT.

The V call is TRBV6-5, the J call TRBJ1-2; TRBD1 matches 7 bases. Germline CDR1 is MNHEY and CDR2 is SVGAGI. The CDR3 runs 15 residues. Germline trimming cut 0 bases from V and 8 bases from J; bases unmatched to any gene: 9. The CDR3 here is CASSYSGQVLGGYTF. As DNA, the CDR3 is TGTGCCAGCAGTTACTCCGGACAGGTCCTTGGGGGCTACACCTTC.

The chain has TRBV29-1 and TRBJ2-3, with TRBD2 matching over 13 bases. CDR1 and CDR2 from the germline V gene are SQVTM and ANQGSEA. V gave up 7 bases and J gave up 8 bases; unmatched junction bases: 12. The CDR3 is 15 amino acids. CDR3 DNA sequence: TGCAGCGCCACTCTGACTAGCGGGGGGAAAGGTACGCAGTATTTT. Residues: CSATLTSGGKGTQYF.

This sequence joins TRBV5-5 and TRBJ1-2; maybe TRBD1 (5 bases). V was clipped by 0 bases and J by 2 bases, with 11 bases between them. CDR1 SGHKS and CDR2 YYEKEE come from the germline V gene (reference sequence). The CDR3 is 15 residues long. In DNA form, the CDR3 reads TGTGCCAGCAGCTTGGGGTGGGGGGGAAACTATGGCTACACCTTC. Amino acids: CASSLGWGGNYGYTF.

The V and J genes are TRBV2 and TRBJ2-7, with TRBD2 identical over 9 bases. The CDR3 is 16 amino acids. Trimming cost V 1 base and J 4 bases; bases outside gene matches: 8. Germline values: CDR1 SNHLY, CDR2 FYNNEI. This CDR3 is CASSEGPASGVYEQYF. CDR3 in DNA: TGTGCCAGCAGTGAAGGCCCGGCTAGCGGGGTTTACGAGCAGTACTTC.

The chain couples TRBV6-1 to TRBJ2-1; 11 bases map to TRBD1. The CDR3 contains 14 residues. In germline, CDR1 is MNHNS, CDR2 SASEGT. Trimming removed 8 bases from V and 7 bases from J; junction bases left unmatched: 7. The CDR3, as DNA: TGTGCCAGCGGGGGACAGGGGGTATGGAATGAGCAGTTCTTC. It codes for CASGGQGVWNEQFF.

The chain employs TRBV7-6 and TRBJ1-5, with D hard to call. CDR1 is SGHVS and CDR2 is FNYEAQ in the germline V gene. With 2 bases removed from V and 3 bases from J, the gap between germline ends came to 11 bases. The CDR3 is 15 residues long. The CDR3 region is CASSLSQVPNQPQHF. The CDR3 DNA sequence: TGTGCCAGCAGCTTATCCCAGGTTCCCAATCAGCCCCAGCATTTT.

Regarding this clone: The same CDR3 also results from other DNA sequences found in this sample. The V call is TRBV5-1, the J call TRBJ2-2; unclear D gene. Trimming removed 2 bases at V and 4 bases at J, with 6 bases between. The CDR3 extends over 13 amino acids. Germline V gene lookup returns CDR1 SGHRS and CDR2 YFSETQ. In DNA form, the CDR3 reads TGCGCCAGCAGCTTATCTGTCACCGGGGAGCTGTTTTTT. Encoded protein: CASSLSVTGELFF. Complete variable domain (other parts from reference TRBV5-1 and TRBJ2-2): KAGVTQTPRYLIKTRGQQVTLSCSPISGHRSVSWYQQTPGQGLQFLFEYFSETQRNKGNFPGRFSGRQFSNSRSEMNVSTLELGDSALYLCASSLSVTGELFFGEGSRLTVL.

This clone occurred once. The rearrangement links TRBV13 to TRBJ2-5, with no clear D. V lost 4 bases and J 1 base, leaving 7 bases between the germline ends. Germline V gene sequence: CDR1 PRHDT, CDR2 FYEKMQ (reference sequence). The length of the CDR3 is 13 residues. The CDR3 DNA reads as TGTGCCAGCAGCTCGAGGCTCCAAGAGACCCAGTACTTC. Translation: CASSSRLQETQYF.

This clone has a handful of counts. This sequence joins TRBV5-6 and TRBJ1-6, with TRBD1 matching 7 bases. Germline loops: CDR1 SGHDT, CDR2 YYEEEE. V lost 5 bases to trimming and J lost 0 bases; unmatched junction nucleotides: 8. This CDR3 region has 17 residues. This CDR3 is CASSQTGQSSYNSPLHF. The DNA of the CDR3 is TGTGCCAGCAGTCAGACAGGGCAGAGCTCCTATAATTCACCCCTCCACTTT.

The chain is built from TRBV4-1 and TRBJ1-5; D gene uncertain. This CDR3 has 14 amino acids. V was shortened by 1 base and J by 5 bases, with 9 bases between the two germline ends. Per the germline V gene, CDR1 is MGHRA and CDR2 is YSYEKL. The CDR3 coding sequence is TGCGCCAGCAGCCAAGTCCTATATGATCAGCCCCAGCATTTT. Translation gives CASSQVLYDQPQHF.

The CDR3 loop is CASSQGSGENEKLFF. The CDR3 DNA is TGCGCCAGCAGCCAAGGATCGGGGGAGAATGAAAAACTGTTTTTT. The chain carries TRBV4-1 and TRBJ1-4; weak D call: TRBD1 (5 bases). The CDR3 length is 15 residues. Trimming pared 1 base from V and 5 bases from J, leaving 11 bases between. Per the germline V gene, CDR1 is MGHRA and CDR2 is YSYEKL.

The rearrangement joins TRBV5-6 to TRBJ1-2, with 9 bases lining up with TRBD1. V lost 4 bases, J lost 2 bases, and 12 bases stayed unmatched. Germline V lookup: CDR1 SGHDT, CDR2 YYEEEE. The CDR3 totals 17 residues. CDR3 DNA: TGTGCCAGCAGCCCCCCAATGAGGACAGGGGTAAACTATGGCTACACCTTC. This translates into CASSPPMRTGVNYGYTF.

In its sample, this clone was seen once. The chain has TRBV11-2 and TRBJ1-3; TRBD1 matches 8 bases. Unmatched junction bases numbered 5, after V lost 3 bases and J lost 4 bases. CDR1 is SGHAT and CDR2 is FQNNGV in the germline V gene. This CDR3 has 15 amino acids. This CDR3 reads CASSLGQVAGNTIYF. The CDR3 DNA is TGTGCCAGCAGCTTGGGACAGGTAGCCGGAAACACCATATATTTT.

The sample holds a few counts of this clone. The chain links TRBV5-1 to TRBJ2-5, with 8 bases identical to TRBD1. This CDR3 spans 13 amino acids. Looked up from germline, CDR1 is SGHRS and CDR2 is YFSETQ. V was clipped by 4 bases and J by 4 bases; unmatched bases: 3. CDR3: CASSRTGLETQYF. The CDR3 nucleotides read TGCGCCAGCAGCAGGACAGGGTTAGAGACCCAGTACTTC.

V is TRBV5-5 and J is TRBJ1-2; 7 bases are a match to TRBD1. CDR1 is SGHKS, CDR2 YYEKEE, per germline (reference sequence). V shed 1 base and J 1 base; nucleotides not matched to a gene: 13. CDR3 length equals 18 residues. The CDR3 DNA is TGTGCCAGCAGCTTGTCGTTGCTATTAGGGACAGATAACTATGGCTACACCTTC. As protein: CASSLSLLLGTDNYGYTF.

V gene TRBV9 combines with J gene TRBJ2-5, with D perhaps matching TRBD2 (5 bases). This CDR3 has 13 residues. V was clipped by 4 bases and J by 5 bases, with 12 bases between them. Germline assignment: CDR1 SGDLS and CDR2 YYNGEE. CDR3 loop: CASSMGVGETQYF. In nucleotides, the CDR3 is TGTGCCAGCAGCATGGGAGTCGGGGAGACCCAGTACTTC.

The V call is TRBV28, the J call TRBJ2-5; D is ambiguous. The V end was cut by 3 bases, the J end by 0 bases, with 8 bases between. CDR1 is MDHEN, CDR2 SYDVKM, per germline. The CDR3 extends over 14 amino acids. In DNA, the CDR3 is TGTGCCAGCAGTTTCCCTAGATACCAAGAGACCCAGTACTTC. Residues: CASSFPRYQETQYF.

V gene TRBV28 combines with J gene TRBJ1-3, with TRBD1 identical over 9 bases. The junction had 9 bases not matched to a gene; V was cut back by 6 bases and J by 3 bases. The CDR3 sequence is 16 residues long. In germline, CDR1 is MDHEN, CDR2 SYDVKM. DNA of the CDR3: TGTGCCAGCAGCGATGGGGGACAGGGTTATGGAAACACCATATATTTT. Its translation: CASSDGGQGYGNTIYF.

J is TRBJ2-1 and V is TRBV2, with 10 positions matching TRBD2. This CDR3 contains 15 residues. V trimming: 3 bases; J trimming: 5 bases; junction bases outside the gene matches: 4. CDR1 is SNHLY, CDR2 FYNNEI, per germline. This CDR3 reads CASSDRSGGDNEQFF. CDR3 coding DNA: TGTGCCAGCAGTGATAGAAGCGGGGGGGACAATGAGCAGTTCTTC. Drawing the rest from reference TRBV2 and TRBJ2-1, the complete variable domain is EPEVTQTPSHQVTQMGQEVILRCVPISNHLYFYWYRQILGQKVEFLVSFYNNEISEKSEIFDDQFSVERPDGSNFTLKIRSTKLEDSAMYFCASSDRSGGDNEQFFGPGTRLTVL.

This chain uses TRBV5-1 with TRBJ2-1, with D possibly matching TRBD1 (6 bases). The V end was cut by 2 bases, the J end by 8 bases, with 8 bases between. CDR1 SGHRS and CDR2 YFSETQ come from the germline V gene. The CDR3 length is 12 residues. DNA of the CDR3: TGCGCCAGCAGCTTAAGACAGGATGAGCAGTTCTTC. It translates to CASSLRQDEQFF.

The chain has TRBV5-4 and TRBJ1-1; 9 bases fit TRBD1. The V gene's germline CDR1 is SGHNT and CDR2 YYREEE (reference sequence). CDR3 length equals 13 residues. Losses at the gene ends were 3 bases for V and 7 bases for J; bases not matched to a gene: 4. CDR3 sequence reads: CASSSGTGIEAFF. The CDR3 DNA reads TGTGCCAGCAGCTCCGGGACAGGGATTGAAGCTTTCTTT.

This clone was seen more than once but under ten times. V and J are TRBV6-6 and TRBJ2-2; D possibly corresponds to TRBD1 (6 bases). Per the germline V gene, CDR1 is MNHNY and CDR2 is SVGAGI (reference sequence). The length of the CDR3 is 12 residues. V was shortened by 7 bases and J by 5 bases, with 8 bases between the two germline ends. The CDR3 DNA sequence: TGTGCCAGCAAGGGGGTTACCGGGGAGCTGTTTTTT. It specifies CASKGVTGELFF.

This clone has only a few counts. For the CDR3, the DNA is TGCGCCAGCAGCTTAGAGGGCTCCGAGAACACTGAAGCTTTCTTT. It yields the protein CASSLEGSENTEAFF. The chain links TRBV5-1 to TRBJ1-1; D not certain. There are 15 residues in the CDR3. V was clipped by 2 bases and J by 1 base, with 12 bases between them. Germline V gene sequence: CDR1 SGHRS, CDR2 YFSETQ.

The J gene is TRBJ2-5, the V gene TRBV7-8; the match to TRBD2 covers 8 bases. Germline V gives CDR1 SGHVS, CDR2 FQNEAQ. J lost 1 base, V lost 7 bases, and 11 bases had no gene match. The CDR3 contains 16 residues. CDR3: CASNPSRRGVQETQYF. The CDR3 coding sequence is TGTGCCAGCAACCCTTCGAGGCGGGGGGTCCAAGAGACCCAGTACTTC.